Included here is one T cell receptor (beta chain) sequence, with context. Antigen: not known. The germline V gene has CDR1 SGHRS and CDR2 YFSETQ. V shed 5 bases and J 6 bases; nucleotides not matched to a gene: 8. The CDR3 is made up of 14 amino acids. It was roughly 10 milliliters of peripheral blood that were drawn from each donor. The sample belongs to a study of blood T cells in healthy people across ages. General study points: Estimates of diversity drawn from one million T cells were considered underestimates.

With a J-beta primer mix and a sample-barcoded 5' primer, a second PCR ran roughly 6 to 11 cycles. TCRdb re-called the 5' RACE reads through MiXCR, storing one row per CDR3 protein. The repertoire holds 600,000 to 800,000 distinct CDR3 sequences, with over 20% as singletons. The sequence was obtained from a man between 65 and 85 years old in good health. The rearrangement joins TRBV5-1 to TRBJ1-1, with 9 bases that match TRBD1. Input material: blood. CDR3 region: CASSRGQGGPEAFF. For the CDR3, the DNA is TGCGCCAGCAGTAGGGGACAGGGTGGCCCTGAAGCTTTCTTT. Drawing the rest from reference TRBV5-1 and TRBJ1-1, the complete variable domain is KAGVTQTPRYLIKTRGQQVTLSCSPISGHRSVSWYQQTPGQGLQFLFEYFSETQRNKGNFPGRFSGRQFSNSRSEMNVSTLELGDSALYLCASSRGQGGPEAFFGQGTRLTVV.